The entry below describes one T cell receptor beta chain. Its antigen is still unknown. The data derive from a study of T cell responses to AZD1222 COVID-19 vaccine. Points from the study as a whole: Nearly half of spike-specific TCRs reportedly target unmutated variant regions. Mostly white British, mostly female donors; authors suggested clonal diversity may be underestimated. Repertoires in all cases were sampled only once the peak T cell response had passed. Spike-specific TCR depth and breadth grew after two AZD1222 doses.

Clones were read by immunoSEQ multiplex PCR, and TCRdb kept only the in-frame ones, dropping some. Of about 150,000 clones listed, 88% are singletons. This CDR3 region has 11 residues. Germline V gene lookup returns CDR1 DFQATT and CDR2 SNEGSKA (reference sequence). Trimming shortened V by 3 bases and J by 9 bases, and 10 bases separated the two germline ends. This TCR derives from an adult in good health. The rearrangement uses TRBV20-1 and TRBJ2-3; D uncertain. Sequencing used peripheral blood, obtained on day 0 of AZD1222 vaccination. CDR3 bases: TGCAGTGCTAGGGCCCCCCAGACGCAGTATTTT. Translation gives CSARAPQTQYF.